The clone carrying this T cell receptor beta chain showed up many times. Its antigen is currently unknown. This sample is part of a study of T cells in Graves' hyperthyroidism and ophthalmopathy. General study points: Blood also held most thyroid clonotypes expanded beyond 0.001.

The CDR3 runs to 12 residues. Germline CDR1 MNHEY, CDR2 SMNVEV (reference sequence). V lost 8 bases and J 13 bases, leaving 20 bases between the germline ends. Amplification of TCR beta CDR3 regions used RNA as the template. HTBI primers were employed in a first-round RT-PCR of the TCR CDR3. TCRdb re-derived calls from the multiplex PCR reads in MiXCR, one entry per CDR3 protein. The sample lists roughly 720,000 distinct CDR3 sequences, approximately 15% occurring once. Stable Graves' hyperthyroidism denoted no ophthalmopathy progression over 18 months. Uncontrolled infection, other autoimmune disease, pregnancy or lactation barred patients from enrollment.

The receptor was derived from a man in his fifties with Graves' hyperthyroidism. The sequenced sample was blood. This chain uses TRBV27 with TRBJ1-1; weak D call: TRBD1 (5 bases). CDR3 protein: CASGVWGGGVFF. CDR3 sequence (DNA): TGTGCCAGCGGAGTGTGGGGCGGGGGAGTTTTCTTT.